The 10 T cell receptor beta chains below all came from one sample that was sequenced in a study of CD4 T cells in relation to SARS-CoV-2 and coronaviruses. Profiling relied on immunoSEQ multiplex PCR, and the TCRdb table lists in-frame clones only, not all of them. The sample holds about 70,000 clones, about 87% seen once. CD4+ T cells from unexposed donors were obtained before the COVID-19 pandemic (2011-2018). Specimen: memory CD4+ T cells from PBMCs. These receptors all come from a human donor in good health.

This clone was picked up a small number of times. V is TRBV7-9 and J is TRBJ1-6; D gene uncertain. There are 12 residues in the CDR3. Germline CDR1 and CDR2: SEHNR and FQNEAQ (reference sequence). V was pared by 4 bases and J by 7 bases, with 5 bases between. CDR3 in amino acids: CASSSSNSPLHF. The CDR3 bases are TGTGCCAGCAGCTCTTCCAATTCACCCCTCCACTTT.

This chain joins TRBV5-4 and TRBJ2-3; D gene unclear. Germline V CDR1 and CDR2: SGHNT, YYREEE (reference sequence). V was pared by 5 bases and J by 1 base, with 11 bases between. The CDR3 runs 14 residues. The DNA of the CDR3 is TGTGCCAGCAGATCCCCGATAGGCACAGATACGCAGTATTTT. It is translated as CASRSPIGTDTQYF.

V usage is TRBV13 and J usage is TRBJ1-3; no firm D call. The CDR3 is 14 residues long. Per the germline V gene, CDR1 is PRHDT and CDR2 is FYEKMQ (reference sequence). Trimming shortened V by 4 bases and J by 2 bases, and 9 bases separated the two germline ends. The CDR3 region has the DNA TGTGCCAGCAGCTATCACGGGCCTGGAAACACCATATATTTT. It codes for CASSYHGPGNTIYF.

V and J are TRBV28 and TRBJ2-3; no clear D. Trimming left V 6 bases short and J 3 bases short, with 10 bases between. Germline CDR1 is MDHEN and CDR2 is SYDVKM. CDR3 length equals 13 residues. The CDR3 DNA follows: TGTGCCAGCAGGCCTACTGGGACAGATACGCAGTATTTT. This encodes CASRPTGTDTQYF.

The CDR3 is CAWSVLSGASEQYF. The CDR3 bases are TGTGCCTGGAGTGTACTCTCGGGAGCTAGCGAGCAGTACTTC. The chain has TRBV30 and TRBJ2-7; D possibly corresponds to TRBD2 (6 bases). Germline-derived CDR1 and CDR2 are GTSNPN and SVGIG (reference sequence). The germline V and J ends were trimmed by 0 bases and 6 bases, with 15 bases remaining between them. The CDR3 consists of 14 residues.

The chain uses TRBV21-1 and TRBJ2-7; the D segment call TRBD2 is taken from the table without a DNA check. TRBV21-1 is designated a pseudogene. The CDR3 loop spans 18 amino acids. The CDR3 sequence is CASSKGDRLAESSYEQYF. Here the CDR3 DNA reads TGTGCCAGCAGCAAAGGGGATAGACTAGCGGAAAGCTCCTACGAGCAGTACTTC.

This chain uses TRBV28 with TRBJ1-2; 12 bases map to TRBD1. Looked up from germline, CDR1 is MDHEN and CDR2 is SYDVKM. The V segment lost 6 bases and the J segment 6 bases; nucleotides outside the gene matches: 8. CDR3 length: 15 residues. CDR3 residues: CASRAPGQGANGYTF. CDR3 bases: TGTGCCAGCAGGGCGCCGGGACAGGGGGCTAATGGCTACACCTTC.

This clone was seen once. V is TRBV30 and J is TRBJ1-1, with D uncertain. CDR1 GTSNPN and CDR2 SVGIG come from the germline V gene (reference sequence). This CDR3 spans 12 amino acids. V was clipped by 0 bases and J by 6 bases, with 8 bases between them. CDR3 in DNA: TGTGCCTGGAGTGTAGGGATCGCTGAAGCTTTCTTT. Translation gives CAWSVGIAEAFF.

The chain employs TRBV5-1 and TRBJ1-1; D is possibly TRBD1 (6 bases). Germline V gene data show CDR1 as SGHRS and CDR2 as YFSETQ. V lost 3 bases and J lost 7, with 22 bases in between. The CDR3 consists of 16 residues. The CDR3 protein is CASSSGTGSGVVEAFF. CDR3 bases: TGCGCCAGCAGCTCCGGGACGGGGTCAGGGGTGGTTGAAGCTTTCTTT.

The chain combines TRBV6-5 with TRBJ2-1, with 7 bases lining up with TRBD1. CDR1 and CDR2 from the germline V gene are MNHEY and SVGAGI. This CDR3 contains 15 residues. J gave up 0 bases and V 2 bases, and 1 base lay outside the gene matches. CDR3 coding DNA: TGTGCCAGCAGTTACGGGACAGTCTCCTACAATGAGCAGTTCTTC. Translating gives CASSYGTVSYNEQFF.